This entry lists 21 T cell receptor beta chains sequenced from one sample in a study of cytomegalovirus exposure and HLA in healthy donors. Sequencing used immunoSEQ multiplex PCR; TCRdb keeps in-frame clones, though not all of them. The sample shows approximately 210,000 clones, 86% of them seen only once. Sequenced input: PBMCs. The receptors were sampled from a woman between 18 and 29 years old in good health and CMV-seronegative.

The chain links TRBV5-1 to TRBJ2-5; 8 positions match TRBD1. V was pared by 7 bases and J by 0 bases, with 8 bases of the junction left unmatched. The germline V gene has CDR1 SGHRS and CDR2 YFSETQ. The CDR3 has 15 residues. CDR3 sequence (DNA): TGCGCCAGCTGCTACGGGACAGGCAACCAAGAGACCCAGTACTTC. Amino acid sequence: CASCYGTGNQETQYF.

The gene calls are TRBV11-2 and TRBJ1-2, with D maybe TRBD1 (5 bases). The V gene lost 0 bases and the J gene lost 4 bases, with 12 bases spanning the gap. From germline, CDR1 is SGHAT and CDR2 FQNNGV. This CDR3 has 15 amino acids. CDR3 sequence (DNA): TGTGCCAGCAGCTTAGACCCAGGGTTGGGCTATGGCTACACCTTC. This codes for CASSLDPGLGYGYTF.

This chain's CDR3 is CASSSPTGGYGYTF. The CDR3, as DNA: TGTGCCAGCAGTTCACCCACAGGGGGCTATGGCTACACCTTC. The chain uses TRBV6-6 and TRBJ1-2, with 8 bases that match TRBD1. CDR3 length: 14 residues. Per germline, CDR1 MNHNY and CDR2 SVGAGI (reference sequence). The ends lost 4 bases at V and 4 bases at J; junction bases unmatched: 5.

This chain links TRBV6-1 with TRBJ1-2; the D is unclear. CDR3 length equals 14 residues. Per germline, CDR1 MNHNS and CDR2 SASEGT. Deletions cut 3 bases from V and 5 bases from J, with 13 bases between. The CDR3 spells CASSEVVEGYGYTF. CDR3 in DNA: TGTGCCAGCAGTGAGGTGGTTGAGGGATATGGCTACACCTTC.

This chain connects TRBV6-4 to TRBJ2-1; tentative D call: TRBD2 (5 bases). The CDR3 is 14 residues long. V was clipped by 8 bases and J by 5 bases, with 16 bases between them. The germline V gene encodes CDR1 MRHNA and CDR2 SNTAGT. In nucleotides, the CDR3 is TGTGCCAGCTCTCTAGAGGGTGGGAACAATGAGCAGTTCTTC. It specifies CASSLEGGNNEQFF.

The chain couples TRBV4-2 to TRBJ2-7; perhaps TRBD2 as D (6 bases). This CDR3 is built from 22 residues. Germline CDR1 LGHNA, CDR2 YNFKEQ. V was trimmed by 3 bases and J by 1 base, leaving 34 bases between them. For the CDR3, the DNA is TGTGCCAGCAGCCACCGAGGGGACGATTATACTAGCACGCGAAAATTTTCCTACGAGCAGTACTTC. This sequence encodes CASSHRGDDYTSTRKFSYEQYF.

The chain has TRBV19 and TRBJ1-3; D gene uncertain. Between the trimmed V and J ends, which lost 3 bases and 4 bases, there was a span of 4 bases. The CDR3 contains 12 residues. Per the germline V gene, CDR1 is LNHDA and CDR2 is SQIVND (reference sequence). This chain's CDR3 is CASSISGNTIYF. Here the CDR3 DNA reads TGTGCCAGTAGTATCTCCGGAAACACCATATATTTT. The full variable domain, rest sourced from reference TRBV19 and TRBJ1-3, is DGGITQSPKYLFRKEGQNVTLSCEQNLNHDAMYWYRQDPGQGLRLIYYSQIVNDFQKGDIAEGYSVSREKKESFPLTVTSAQKNPTAFYLCASSISGNTIYFGEGSWLTVV.

V and J are TRBV5-4 and TRBJ1-1; 9 nucleotides match TRBD1. With 7 bases clipped from V and 2 bases from J, the junction kept 12 bases outside the gene matches. Germline V gene data show CDR1 as SGHNT and CDR2 as YYREEE (reference sequence). This CDR3 contains 16 residues. The CDR3: CASSVTGGALNTEAFF. The CDR3 DNA is TGTGCCAGCTCTGTAACAGGGGGCGCGTTAAACACTGAAGCTTTCTTT.

The chain uses TRBV29-1 and TRBJ1-4; TRBD1 is a possible D gene (6 bases). The ends were cut back, 1 base at V and 0 bases at J, with 18 bases in the middle. Looked up from germline, CDR1 is SQVTM and CDR2 is ANQGSEA. CDR3 size: 18 residues. This CDR3 is CSVEVWTDNTSTNEKLFF. CDR3 DNA sequence: TGCAGCGTTGAAGTTTGGACAGACAATACATCAACTAATGAAAAACTGTTTTTT.

This chain links TRBV6-1 with TRBJ2-7; perhaps TRBD2 as D (6 bases). The CDR3 is 16 residues long. Germline V gene lookup returns CDR1 MNHNS and CDR2 SASEGT. Trimming pared 3 bases from V and 0 bases from J, leaving 15 bases between. The CDR3 DNA is TGTGCCAGCAGTGATCATATCTGGCGGGACTCCTACGAGCAGTACTTC. This encodes CASSDHIWRDSYEQYF.

The V and J genes are TRBV7-9 and TRBJ2-7; 13 bases line up with TRBD2. The V segment lost 4 bases and the J segment 2 bases; nucleotides outside the gene matches: 8. The CDR3 totals 17 residues. In germline, CDR1 is SEHNR, CDR2 FQNEAQ (reference sequence). The CDR3 spells CASSSSKGLAGTYEQYF. In DNA form, the CDR3 reads TGTGCCAGCAGCTCATCCAAGGGACTAGCGGGAACCTACGAGCAGTACTTC. The variable domain in full, with the rest retrieved from reference TRBV7-9 and TRBJ2-7, is DTGVSQNPRHKITKRGQNVTFRCDPISEHNRLYWYRQTLGQGPEFLTYFQNEAQLEKSRLLSDRFSAERPKGSFSTLEIQRTEQGDSAMYLCASSSSKGLAGTYEQYFGPGTRLTVT.

The chain uses TRBV30 and TRBJ2-1; 10 bases line up with TRBD2. CDR1 and CDR2 (germline): GTSNPN, SVGIG (reference sequence). With 1 base clipped from V and 7 bases from J, the junction kept 7 bases outside the gene matches. The CDR3 is 15 residues long. For the CDR3, the DNA is TGTGCCTGGAGTGGGTTAGCGGGAGGTTGGAATGAGCAGTTCTTC. Translation gives CAWSGLAGGWNEQFF.

The chain joins TRBV6-5 to TRBJ1-3; unclear D gene. Trimming pared 4 bases from V and 0 bases from J, leaving 7 bases between. Germline V lookup: CDR1 MNHEY, CDR2 SVGAGI. The CDR3 loop spans 14 amino acids. The CDR3 region has the DNA TGTGCCAGCAGTTCAGTCATCTCTGGAAACACCATATATTTT. Its protein product is CASSSVISGNTIYF.

The V call is TRBV27, the J call TRBJ2-7, with D unclear. Germline V gene sequence: CDR1 MNHEY, CDR2 SMNVEV (reference sequence). The CDR3 covers 13 residues. Trimming removed 5 bases from V and 0 bases from J, with 8 bases in between. The CDR3 DNA reads as TGTGCCAGCAGTCCCCTTTCCTCCTACGAGCAGTACTTC. Translation: CASSPLSSYEQYF.

V gene TRBV27 combines with J gene TRBJ2-7, with TRBD1 as a possible D gene (5 bases). The CDR3 loop spans 14 amino acids. Trimming took off 3 bases at V and 6 bases at J, with 15 bases between the two ends. Germline V CDR1 and CDR2: MNHEY, SMNVEV (reference sequence). CDR3 coding DNA: TGTGCCAGCAGTTTCGACAGCCTCCGGGCCGAGCAGTACTTC. This translates into CASSFDSLRAEQYF.

The V gene is TRBV5-1, the J gene TRBJ1-3; D is perhaps TRBD1 (5 bases). The CDR3 extends over 16 amino acids. The V gene's germline CDR1 is SGHRS and CDR2 YFSETQ. V lost 2 bases, J lost 0 bases, and 12 bases lay in between. CDR3 residues: CASSFAEGTSGNTIYF. The CDR3 bases are TGCGCCAGCAGCTTTGCGGAGGGGACCTCTGGAAACACCATATATTTT.

The chain uses TRBV27 and TRBJ2-7, with 10 bases fitting TRBD1. With 8 bases clipped from V and 1 base from J, the junction kept 5 bases outside the gene matches. Germline V gene data show CDR1 as MNHEY and CDR2 as SMNVEV (reference sequence). CDR3 size: 14 residues. CDR3 DNA: TGTGCCAGCCAAGACAGGGGGCTATCCTACGAGCAGTACTTC. It translates to CASQDRGLSYEQYF.

The chain uses TRBV29-1 and TRBJ2-5; D perhaps matches TRBD2 (5 bases). Germline loops: CDR1 SQVTM, CDR2 ANQGSEA. The CDR3 runs to 14 residues. V was cut by 0 bases and J by 2 bases, with 10 bases left in between. The CDR3 region is CSVEDRGPQETQYF. For the CDR3, the DNA is TGCAGCGTTGAAGATCGGGGTCCGCAAGAGACCCAGTACTTC.

The chain employs TRBV12-5 and TRBJ1-5, with D hard to call. There are 12 residues in the CDR3. CDR1 LGHNT and CDR2 FRNRAP come from the germline V gene. Trimming stripped 3 bases from V and 7 bases from J, with 7 bases between. The CDR3 region has the DNA TGTGCTAGTGGTTTCCCGTCGCAGCCCCAGCATTTT. This gives the protein CASGFPSQPQHF.

This clone was recorded only once. V is TRBV7-9 and J is TRBJ2-7, with TRBD1 as a possible D gene (6 bases). CDR1 is SEHNR, CDR2 FQNEAQ, per germline (reference sequence). This CDR3 spans 16 amino acids. Trimming removed 4 bases at V and 1 base at J, with 17 bases between. CDR3 in DNA: TGTGCCAGCAGCTCACGAGTAGGGGGATTGTCCTACGAGCAGTACTTC. Protein: CASSSRVGGLSYEQYF.

This clone appeared once. The chain is built from TRBV7-9 and TRBJ1-2, with 12 bases aligning to TRBD1. CDR1 SEHNR and CDR2 FQNEAQ come from the germline V gene (reference sequence). V lost 3 bases, J lost 8 bases, and 16 bases stayed unmatched. CDR3 length: 18 amino acids. The CDR3 coding sequence is TGTGCCAGCAGCTTCGCCGTCGGCCTGGGACAGGGGGCCGGCGGCTACACCTTC. It yields the protein CASSFAVGLGQGAGGYTF.